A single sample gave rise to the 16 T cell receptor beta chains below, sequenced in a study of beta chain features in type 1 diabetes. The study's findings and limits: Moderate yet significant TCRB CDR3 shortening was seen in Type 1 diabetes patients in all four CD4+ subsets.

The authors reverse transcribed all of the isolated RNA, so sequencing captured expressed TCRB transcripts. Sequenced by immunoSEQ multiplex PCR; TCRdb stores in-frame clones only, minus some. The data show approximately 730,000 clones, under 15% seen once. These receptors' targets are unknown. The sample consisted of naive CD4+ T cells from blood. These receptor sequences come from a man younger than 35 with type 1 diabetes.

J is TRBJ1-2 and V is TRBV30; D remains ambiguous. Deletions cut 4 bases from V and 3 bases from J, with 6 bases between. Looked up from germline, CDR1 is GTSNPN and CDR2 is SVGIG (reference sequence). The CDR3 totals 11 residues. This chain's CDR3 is CAWNVDYGYTF. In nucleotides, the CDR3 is TGTGCCTGGAACGTGGACTATGGCTACACCTTC.

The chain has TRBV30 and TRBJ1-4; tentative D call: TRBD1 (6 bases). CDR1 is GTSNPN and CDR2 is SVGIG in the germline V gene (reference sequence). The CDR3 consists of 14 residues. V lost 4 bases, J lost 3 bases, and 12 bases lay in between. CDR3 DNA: TGTGCCTGGAACCCGGGGGCTGCTAATGAAAAACTGTTTTTT. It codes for CAWNPGAANEKLFF.

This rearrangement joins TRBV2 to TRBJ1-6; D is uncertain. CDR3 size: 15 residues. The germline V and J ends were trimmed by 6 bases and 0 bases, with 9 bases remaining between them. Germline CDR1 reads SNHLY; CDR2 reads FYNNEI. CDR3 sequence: CASRQESSYNSPLHF. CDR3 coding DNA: TGTGCCAGCAGGCAAGAGAGCTCCTATAATTCACCCCTCCACTTT.

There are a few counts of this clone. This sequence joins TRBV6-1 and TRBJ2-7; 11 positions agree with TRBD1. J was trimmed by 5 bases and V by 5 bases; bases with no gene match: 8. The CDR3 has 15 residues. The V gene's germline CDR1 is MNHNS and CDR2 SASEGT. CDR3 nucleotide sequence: TGTGCCAGCAGTCCCCCGGACAGGGGGCACGACGAGCAGTACTTC. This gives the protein CASSPPDRGHDEQYF.

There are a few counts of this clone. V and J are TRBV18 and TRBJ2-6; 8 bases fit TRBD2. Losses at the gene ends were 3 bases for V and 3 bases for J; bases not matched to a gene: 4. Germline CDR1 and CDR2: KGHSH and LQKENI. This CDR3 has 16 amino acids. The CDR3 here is CASSPPGRDGANVLTF. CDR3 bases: TGTGCCAGCTCACCGCCCGGGAGGGATGGGGCCAACGTCCTGACTTTC.

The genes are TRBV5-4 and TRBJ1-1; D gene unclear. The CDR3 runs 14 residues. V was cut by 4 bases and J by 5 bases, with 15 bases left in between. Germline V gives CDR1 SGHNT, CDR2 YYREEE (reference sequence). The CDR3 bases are TGTGCCAGCAGCCCCCGGCCCGCGGGTACTGAAGCTTTCTTT. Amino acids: CASSPRPAGTEAFF.

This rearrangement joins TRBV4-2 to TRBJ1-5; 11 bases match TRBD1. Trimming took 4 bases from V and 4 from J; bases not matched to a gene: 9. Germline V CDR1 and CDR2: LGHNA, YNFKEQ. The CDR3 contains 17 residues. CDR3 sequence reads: CASSPTWGQGGNQPQHF. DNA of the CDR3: TGTGCCAGCAGCCCTACATGGGGACAGGGGGGTAATCAGCCCCAGCATTTT.

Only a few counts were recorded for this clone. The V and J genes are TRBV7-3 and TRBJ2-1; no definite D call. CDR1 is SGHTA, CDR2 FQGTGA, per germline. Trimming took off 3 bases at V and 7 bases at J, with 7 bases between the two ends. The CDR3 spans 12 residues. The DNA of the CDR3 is TGTGCCAGCAGCTTGAACCGAAATGAGCAGTTCTTC. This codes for CASSLNRNEQFF.

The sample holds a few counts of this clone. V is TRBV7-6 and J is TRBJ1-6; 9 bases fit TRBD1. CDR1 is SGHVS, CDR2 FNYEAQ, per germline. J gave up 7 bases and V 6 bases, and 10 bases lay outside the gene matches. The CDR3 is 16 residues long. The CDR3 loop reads CASRPIQGAENSPLHF. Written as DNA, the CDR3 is TGTGCCAGCAGGCCCATACAGGGGGCGGAAAATTCACCCCTCCACTTT.

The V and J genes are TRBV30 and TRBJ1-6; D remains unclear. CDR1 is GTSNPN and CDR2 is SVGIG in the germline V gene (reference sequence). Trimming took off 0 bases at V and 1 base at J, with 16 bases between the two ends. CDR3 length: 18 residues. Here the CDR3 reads CAWSVRVRVRSYNSPLHF. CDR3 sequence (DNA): TGTGCCTGGAGTGTACGGGTGAGGGTTCGTTCCTATAATTCACCCCTCCACTTT.

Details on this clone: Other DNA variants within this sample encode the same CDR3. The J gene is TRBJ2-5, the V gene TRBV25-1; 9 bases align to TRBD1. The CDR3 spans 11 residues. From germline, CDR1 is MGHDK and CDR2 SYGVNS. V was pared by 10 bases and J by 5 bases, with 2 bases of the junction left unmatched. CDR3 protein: CATGQGETQYF. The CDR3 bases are TGTGCCACCGGACAGGGGGAGACCCAGTACTTC.

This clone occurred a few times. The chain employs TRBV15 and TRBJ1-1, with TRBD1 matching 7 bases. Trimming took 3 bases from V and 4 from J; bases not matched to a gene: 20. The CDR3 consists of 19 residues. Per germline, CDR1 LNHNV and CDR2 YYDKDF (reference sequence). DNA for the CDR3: TGTGCCACCAGCAGGATGGGAAACAGGGGTTTCGTTTGGGCCACTGAAGCTTTCTTT. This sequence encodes CATSRMGNRGFVWATEAFF.

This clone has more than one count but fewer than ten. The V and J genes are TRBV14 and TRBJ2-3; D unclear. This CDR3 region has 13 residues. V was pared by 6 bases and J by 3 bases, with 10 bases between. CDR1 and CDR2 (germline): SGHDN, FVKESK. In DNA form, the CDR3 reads TGTGCCAGCAGTGGGCTCACGACAGATACGCAGTATTTT. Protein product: CASSGLTTDTQYF.

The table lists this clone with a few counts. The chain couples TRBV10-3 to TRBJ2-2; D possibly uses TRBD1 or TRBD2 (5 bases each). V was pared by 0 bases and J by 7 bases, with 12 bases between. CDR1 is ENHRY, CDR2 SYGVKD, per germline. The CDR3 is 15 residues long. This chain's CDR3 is CAISESRGDSGELFF. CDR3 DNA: TGTGCCATCAGTGAGTCGAGGGGAGACAGCGGGGAGCTGTTTTTT.

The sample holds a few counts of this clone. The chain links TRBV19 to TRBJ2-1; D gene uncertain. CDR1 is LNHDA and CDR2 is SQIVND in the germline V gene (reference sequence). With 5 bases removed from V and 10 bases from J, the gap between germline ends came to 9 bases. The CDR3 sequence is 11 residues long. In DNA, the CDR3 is TGTGCCAGTAGTTTTTGGCGGGAGCAGTTCTTC. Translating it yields CASSFWREQFF.

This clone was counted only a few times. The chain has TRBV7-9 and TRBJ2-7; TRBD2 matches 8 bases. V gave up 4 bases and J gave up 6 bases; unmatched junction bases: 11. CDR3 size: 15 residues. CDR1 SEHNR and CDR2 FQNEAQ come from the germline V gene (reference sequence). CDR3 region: CASSSALGLAAEQYF. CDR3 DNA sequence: TGTGCCAGCAGCTCAGCCCTAGGACTAGCCGCCGAGCAGTACTTC.